This TCR beta chain was recovered during a study of T-cell memory formation after mild COVID-19 (dated by TCRdb to 2020 to 2022). Describing the broader study: Most TCR sequence clusters were specific to one of the two donors. Longitudinal TCRalpha and TCRbeta repertoire sequencing tracked T-cell clones expanding and contracting after mild COVID-19 in a couple of donors. Two young, previously healthy adult volunteers made up the cohort, one male and one female.

Instrument on record: Illumina NovaSeq 6000. Using 5'RACE with constant-segment primers, TCRalpha and TCRbeta cDNA libraries were constructed, with sample barcodes and unique molecular identifiers added in the process. Trizol reagent was used to extract RNA from every sample. Amplification of the libraries took two PCR steps, and the second step added a second sample barcode plus Illumina TruSeq adapters. Libraries were sequenced on an Illumina NovaSeq with 2 x 150 bp paired-end reads. On the authors' methods: With migec v1.2.7, reads were demultiplexed and then collapsed into UMI-guided consensus sequences. With mixcr v2.1.11, UMI consensuses were aligned to TRA and TRB V and J templates and assembled into clonotypes. Expanded or contracted clonotypes were those called significant by both edgeR and NoisET, with noise models trained on biological replicates. edgeR calls used a false discovery rate-adjusted p below 0.01 and a log2 fold-change threshold of 1. As an exploratory analysis of dynamics, PCA with hierarchical clustering was applied to max-normalized trajectories of the 1000 most abundant clonotypes. Each responding clone was given a CD4 or CD8 phenotype based on the CD4+ and CD8+ repertoires, which had been sequenced separately. TCRdb reprocessed the public reads (quality trimming at Q25 with fastp, clone calling with MiXCR) and kept in-frame beta chains. Each CDR3 protein appears once, grouped with its most common genes and DNA. These V and J calls are TCRdb output, not the study's own analysis. The sample yields about 390,000 distinct CDR3 sequences; roughly 15% were counted once. The ten most abundant clones make up 20% to 25% of the sample.

Trimming takes 3 bases from V and 3 bases from J, and the germline ends sit 5 bases apart. From its cysteine to its phenylalanine, the CDR3 spans 13 amino acids. Only the CDR3 portion is preserved as DNA: 39 bases, with reading frame beginning at the first base. The CDR1 and CDR2 encoded by the germline V gene are SGHVS and FQNEAQ. PBMCs were isolated by Ficoll-Paque density gradient centrifugation. Broader findings and caveats from the paper: Clones that contracted from day 15 to 85 showed balanced CD4/CD8 phenotypes, whereas a second wave of clones that expanded from day 15 to 37 leaned towards CD4+. Some responding clones were detected in pre-infection memory, suggesting pre-existing cross-reactive memory T cells joined the SARS-CoV-2 response. The study covered only a couple of mild cases, and larger cohorts including severe cases with pre-infection samples were considered necessary. Contracting CD4+ clones were found mainly in CM and EM memory subsets, while CD8+ clones were enriched in EMRA. Whether the second-wave clones peaking on day 37 were SARS-CoV-2 specific was not confirmed.

This clonotype came up a few times. The target of this receptor is not known. Per-nucleotide qualities are absent, and no much larger clonotype sits a single base away. The origin of this receptor is a man aged 18-30 years who had mild COVID-19 (a few samples of this study predate the infection). The sample titles of this study are shuffled in the database, so cell type and time point are left out; the donor was told from shared clones. The sequenced sample was PBMCs or a T cell subset sorted from them (not recorded which). The rearranged segments are TRBV7-8 and TRBJ2-2; no D gene is confidently identified. CDR3 loop: CASSFGHTGELFF. The nucleotides are TGTGCCAGCAGCTTTGGGCACACCGGGGAGCTGTTTTTT.